Reported below is one T cell receptor (beta chain). Its antigen is currently unknown. The CDR3 runs 15 residues. Germline V CDR1 and CDR2: DFQATT, SNEGSKA (reference sequence). The data were taken from a study of T cells expressing NK-cell markers. Study-wide background: Repertoire data for TCR beta were derived from sorted T cells (CD3+CD56+NKG2C+, CD3+CD56+NKG2C- and CD3+CD56-NKG2C+). Findings and limits, study-wide: For four donors, these clonotypes were likewise the leading ones in the CD3+CD56-NKG2C+ fraction.

For TCR beta, cDNA was produced by 5'RACE template switching with UMIs. TCRdb reworked the 5' RACE reads into one entry per CDR3 protein, no DNA. This sample's table reports about 260,000 distinct CDR3 sequences. This chain uses TRBV20-1 with TRBJ2-7; TCRdb's D call of TRBD2 is untestable without DNA. The sequence was obtained from a man aged 18 to 29 in good health. Sequencing input: blood T cells: a sorted CD56 or NKG2C T cell subset, CD4+ or CD8+ T cells, or bulk PBMC T cells (not recorded which). The chain's CDR3 is CSARDGRFISYEQYF.